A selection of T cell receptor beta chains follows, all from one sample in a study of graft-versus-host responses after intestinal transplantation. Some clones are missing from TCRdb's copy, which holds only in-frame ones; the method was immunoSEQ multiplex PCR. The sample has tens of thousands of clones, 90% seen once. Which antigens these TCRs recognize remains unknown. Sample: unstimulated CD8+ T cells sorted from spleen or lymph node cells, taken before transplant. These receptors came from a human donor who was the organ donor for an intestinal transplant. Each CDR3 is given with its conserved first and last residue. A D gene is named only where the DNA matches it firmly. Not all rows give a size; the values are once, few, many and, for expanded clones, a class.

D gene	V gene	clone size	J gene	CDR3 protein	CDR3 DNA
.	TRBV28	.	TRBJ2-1	CASSLFRIRDEQFF	TGTGCCAGCAGTTTATTTCGGATCAGGGATGAGCAGTTCTTC
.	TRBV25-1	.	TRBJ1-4	CASSLSNEKLFF	TGTGCCAGCAGTCTGAGTAATGAAAAACTGTTTTTT
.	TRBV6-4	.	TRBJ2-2	CASSAEGEGSGELFF	TGTGCCAGCAGTGCTGAGGGGGAGGGATCCGGGGAGCTGTTTTTT
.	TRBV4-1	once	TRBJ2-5	CASSQGLHGPRGTQYF	TGCGCCAGCAGCCAAGGTTTGCACGGTCCCCGGGGGACCCAGTACTTC
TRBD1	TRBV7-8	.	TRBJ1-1	CASSERQGRNTEAFF	TGTGCCAGCAGCGAAAGACAGGGGAGGAACACTGAAGCTTTCTTT
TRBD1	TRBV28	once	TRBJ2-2	CASRQNAGTGDTGELFF	TGTGCCAGCAGACAAAACGCCGGGACAGGGGACACCGGGGAGCTGTTTTTT
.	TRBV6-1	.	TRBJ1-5	CASGSWTRRSQPQHF	TGTGCCAGCGGGTCGTGGACCCGGAGGTCTCAGCCCCAGCATTTT
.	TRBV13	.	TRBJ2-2	CASSLQGTTGELFF	TGTGCCAGCAGCTTGCAGGGTACCACCGGGGAGCTGTTTTTT
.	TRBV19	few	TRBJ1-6	CASGAGLPLHF	TGTGCCAGTGGCGCGGGGTTACCCCTCCACTTT
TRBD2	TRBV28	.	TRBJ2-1	CASSTSLSSGGHLYNEQFF	TGTGCCAGCAGCACCTCCTTATCTAGCGGGGGGCATCTATACAATGAGCAGTTCTTC
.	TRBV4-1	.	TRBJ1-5	CASSRQAITDYSNQPQHF	TGCGCCAGCAGCCGTCAGGCGATCACCGACTATAGCAATCAGCCCCAGCATTTT
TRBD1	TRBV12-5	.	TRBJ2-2	CASGLAPDRVNTGELFF	TGTGCTAGTGGTTTGGCCCCGGACAGGGTCAACACCGGGGAGCTGTTTTTT
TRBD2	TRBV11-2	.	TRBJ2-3	CASSYSGAKDTQYF	TGTGCCAGCAGCTATAGCGGGGCGAAAGATACGCAGTATTTT
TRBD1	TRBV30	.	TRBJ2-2	CAWSRDRDTGELFF	TGTGCCTGGAGTCGGGACAGAGATACCGGGGAGCTGTTTTTT
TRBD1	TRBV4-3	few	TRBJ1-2	CASSQDGQGDYGYTF	TGCGCCAGCAGCCAAGACGGCCAGGGGGATTATGGCTACACCTTC
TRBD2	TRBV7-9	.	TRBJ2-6	CASSLFASGGNSGANVLTF	TGTGCCAGCAGCTTGTTTGCTAGCGGGGGGAACTCTGGGGCCAACGTCCTGACTTTC
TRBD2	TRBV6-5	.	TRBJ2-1	CASSYSLTSGGERFF	TGTGCCAGCAGTTACTCCCTAACTAGCGGGGGGGAGAGGTTCTTC
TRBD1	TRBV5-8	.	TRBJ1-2	CASSFDRGWGYGYTF	TGTGCCAGCAGCTTCGACAGGGGCTGGGGCTATGGCTACACCTTC
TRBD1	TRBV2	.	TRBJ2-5	CASRDRTGGWGETQYF	TGTGCCAGCAGGGATCGGACAGGGGGATGGGGAGAGACCCAGTACTTC
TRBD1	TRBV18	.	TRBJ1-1	CASSPGTAHLTAFF	TGTGCCAGCTCACCCGGGACAGCTCATTTGACCGCTTTCTTT
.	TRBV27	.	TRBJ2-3	CASGARGISTFSTDTQYF	TGTGCCAGCGGTGCTAGGGGGATCTCTACCTTTAGCACAGATACGCAGTATTTT
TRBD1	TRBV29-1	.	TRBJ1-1	CSVSPGTDIEAFF	TGCAGCGTTTCACCCGGGACAGATATAGAAGCTTTCTTT
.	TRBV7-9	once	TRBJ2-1	CASSLSDYNNEQFF	TGTGCCAGCAGCTTATCCGACTACAACAATGAGCAGTTCTTC
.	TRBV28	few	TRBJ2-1	CATGQGFDEQFF	TGTGCCACCGGTCAGGGTTTTGATGAGCAGTTCTTC
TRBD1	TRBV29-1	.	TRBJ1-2	CSVDWTGSGYTF	TGCAGCGTTGACTGGACAGGGTCCGGCTACACCTTC
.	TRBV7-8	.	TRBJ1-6	CASSLEAAVDSPLHF	TGTGCCAGCAGCTTAGAAGCGGCCGTAGATTCACCCCTCCACTTT
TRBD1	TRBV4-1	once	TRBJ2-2	CASSQRQGGTGELFF	TGCGCCAGCAGCCAAAGACAGGGCGGCACCGGGGAGCTGTTTTTT
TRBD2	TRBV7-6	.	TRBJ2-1	CASSLHGGASPNEQFF	TGTGCCAGCAGCTTACACGGGGGGGCTTCGCCCAATGAGCAGTTCTTC
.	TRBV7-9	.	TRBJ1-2	CASSMSVGQDGYTF	TGTGCCAGCAGCATGTCGGTGGGGCAGGATGGCTACACCTTC